Below, 30 T cell receptor beta chains from the same sample are listed, as sequenced in a study of spatial heterogeneity in lung cancer. Each CDR3 protein gets one entry after TCRdb re-called the 5' RACE reads with MiXCR. Of around 20,000 distinct CDR3 sequences listed, 9.2% are singletons. Time point in this sample: blood at routine non-recurrence follow-up after resection. Sample: PBMCs, taken at follow-up. These receptors were taken from a male donor with early-stage non-small cell lung cancer.

The sample holds many counts of this clonotype. The chain employs TRBV7-9 and TRBJ1-5; 8 bases agree with TRBD1. With V trimmed by 5 bases and J by 1 base, 4 bases remained unmatched. Germline V gene data show CDR1 as SEHNR and CDR2 as FQNEAQ (reference sequence). The CDR3 loop spans 15 amino acids. CDR3 region: CASSPGQGSNQPQHF. The DNA for the CDR3 is TGTGCCAGCAGCCCCGGACAGGGCAGCAATCAGCCCCAGCATTTT.

By sample fraction, this clonotype is medium-sized (0.01 to 0.1%). The chain has TRBV7-2 and TRBJ2-2, with 9 nucleotides matching TRBD2. The germline gives CDR1 SGHTA, CDR2 FQGNSA. Trimming cost V 2 bases and J 4 bases; bases outside gene matches: 2. The CDR3 has 15 amino acids. The CDR3 protein is CASSLMGLATGELFF. The CDR3, as DNA: TGTGCCAGCAGCTTAATGGGACTAGCCACCGGGGAGCTGTTTTTT. The full variable domain, in which reference TRBV7-2 and TRBJ2-2 provide the parts outside the CDR3, is GAGVSQSPSNKVTEKGKDVELRCDPISGHTALYWYRQSLGQGLEFLIYFQGNSAPDKSGLPSDRFSAERTGGSVSTLTIQRTQQEDSAVYLCASSLMGLATGELFFGEGSRLTVL.

This clonotype is medium-sized (0.01 to 0.1%) in the sample. The chain couples TRBV12-3 or TRBV12-4 to TRBJ2-7, with 7 bases matching TRBD2. The J segment lost 3 bases and the V segment lost 2 bases, leaving 7 bases of the junction unmatched. This CDR3 spans 15 amino acids. The CDR3 DNA sequence: TGTGCCAGCAGTTTACTGCGGGGGTCCCACTACGAGCAGTACTTC. This gives the protein CASSLLRGSHYEQYF.

In its sample, this clonotype was seen a few times. This chain connects TRBV12-3 or TRBV12-4 to TRBJ2-7; no definite D call. Trimming shortened V by 3 bases and J by 0 bases, and 9 bases separated the two germline ends. CDR3 length: 14 amino acids. DNA of the CDR3: TGTGCCAGCAGTTTCCAGAGCCGCTCCTACGAGCAGTACTTC. Its protein product is CASSFQSRSYEQYF.

This clonotype was counted many times. The CDR3 sequence: CASSVAGGGETQYF. CDR3 sequence (DNA): TGTGCCAGCTCAGTAGCGGGAGGTGGAGAGACCCAGTACTTC. The gene calls are TRBV18 and TRBJ2-5; TRBD2 matches 10 bases. The CDR3 contains 14 residues. Germline V lookup: CDR1 KGHSH, CDR2 LQKENI. Unmatched junction bases numbered 4, after V lost 5 bases and J lost 4 bases.

This clonotype was detected a few times. The V and J genes are TRBV12-3 or TRBV12-4 and TRBJ2-6; 9 positions agree with TRBD1. The J segment lost 3 bases and the V segment lost 6 bases, leaving 6 bases of the junction unmatched. This CDR3 contains 16 residues. Here the CDR3 DNA reads TGTGCCAGCAGCCGCGGGGACAGGGATGGGGCCAACGTCCTGACTTTC. It encodes CASSRGDRDGANVLTF.

Comment on this clonotype: Given a much more abundant clone one base away, this may be a read error. The rearrangement uses TRBV25-1 and TRBJ2-5, with no clear D. Germline assignment: CDR1 MGHDK and CDR2 SYGVNS. The CDR3 extends over 15 amino acids. Trimming left V 7 bases short and J 1 base short, with 16 bases between. In nucleotides, the CDR3 is TGTGCCAGCAATGCGGCCGGAGCGTCCCAAGAGACCCAGTACTTC. This gives the protein CASNAAGASQETQYF.

The rearrangement joins TRBV29-1 to TRBJ2-7; maybe TRBD2 (5 bases). Germline assignment: CDR1 SQVTM and CDR2 ANQGSEA. CDR3 length equals 16 residues. V lost 3 bases and J lost 3, with 21 bases in between. CDR3 region: CSVEGFGSGPYYEQYF. The CDR3 DNA reads as TGCAGCGTTGAGGGATTCGGCAGCGGCCCCTACTACGAGCAGTACTTC.

This clonotype was counted only a few times. The genes are TRBV19 and TRBJ2-2; 9 bases map to TRBD2. The CDR3 loop spans 16 amino acids. The V segment lost 3 bases and the J segment 4 bases; nucleotides outside the gene matches: 6. CDR1 is LNHDA, CDR2 SQIVND, per germline (reference sequence). The CDR3 coding sequence is TGTGCCAGTAGTATTGCTAGCGGGACTCTCACCGGGGAGCTGTTTTTT. Protein product: CASSIASGTLTGELFF. Using reference TRBV19 and TRBJ2-2 for the parts outside the CDR3, the full variable domain is DGGITQSPKYLFRKEGQNVTLSCEQNLNHDAMYWYRQDPGQGLRLIYYSQIVNDFQKGDIAEGYSVSREKKESFPLTVTSAQKNPTAFYLCASSIASGTLTGELFFGEGSRLTVL.

This clonotype was recorded many times. V is TRBV7-9 and J is TRBJ1-1; D is perhaps TRBD1 (5 bases). From germline, CDR1 is SEHNR and CDR2 FQNEAQ (reference sequence). Trimming took 3 bases from V and 4 from J, leaving 12 bases between them. CDR3 length: 14 amino acids. The CDR3 here is CASSFPAGGTEAFF. CDR3 coding DNA: TGTGCCAGCAGCTTCCCGGCCGGGGGCACTGAAGCTTTCTTT.

This clonotype has only a few counts. The chain's CDR3 is CASSSPRRPYEQYF. The CDR3 nucleotides are TGTGCCAGCAGCTCCCCAAGGCGGCCCTACGAGCAGTACTTC. The chain links TRBV11-2 to TRBJ2-7, with D hard to call. The V gene lost 4 bases and the J gene lost 2 bases, with 12 bases spanning the gap. CDR1 SGHAT and CDR2 FQNNGV come from the germline V gene. The CDR3 totals 14 residues. The full variable domain, with the rest looked up from reference TRBV11-2 and TRBJ2-7, is EAGVAQSPRYKIIEKRQSVAFWCNPISGHATLYWYQQILGQGPKLLIQFQNNGVVDDSQLPKDRFSAERLKGVDSTLKIQPAKLEDSAVYLCASSSPRRPYEQYFGPGTRLTVT.

This clonotype has a count of ten or more. The chain couples TRBV7-2 to TRBJ2-5, with 7 positions matching TRBD1. Trimming cost V 1 base and J 5 bases; bases outside gene matches: 4. The CDR3 has 14 amino acids. Germline V CDR1 and CDR2: SGHTA, FQGNSA. The CDR3 reads CASSLEQGIETQYF. DNA of the CDR3: TGTGCCAGCAGCTTAGAACAGGGGATCGAGACCCAGTACTTC.

This clonotype appeared many times. The chain links TRBV18 to TRBJ2-5, with D hard to call. CDR3 size: 15 residues. V was cut by 0 bases and J by 1 base, with 9 bases left in between. Germline V gives CDR1 KGHSH, CDR2 LQKENI. In DNA, the CDR3 is TGTGCCAGCTCACCACCAAACGAGGCCCAAGAGACCCAGTACTTC. Translating it yields CASSPPNEAQETQYF.

The chain carries TRBV24-1 and TRBJ2-5; D might be TRBD1 or TRBD2, each matching 5 bases. The germline V and J ends were trimmed by 5 bases and 5 bases, with 26 bases remaining between them. Germline CDR1 KGHDR, CDR2 SFDVKD. The CDR3 has 18 residues. CDR3 protein: CATSVSGQGSRGLETQYF. The CDR3, as DNA: TGTGCCACCAGTGTTTCTGGCCAGGGATCTCGAGGGTTGGAGACCCAGTACTTC.

This clonotype was observed a few times. The V and J genes are TRBV7-9 and TRBJ1-2, with TRBD1 as a possible D gene (5 bases). The ends were cut back, 5 bases at V and 8 bases at J, with 18 bases in the middle. This CDR3 has 14 amino acids. Germline V gives CDR1 SEHNR, CDR2 FQNEAQ (reference sequence). DNA for the CDR3: TGTGCCAGCAGCCCCGTGGGGGTGCTGAGCGGCTACACCTTC. As protein: CASSPVGVLSGYTF. Full variable domain (outside the CDR3, taken from reference TRBV7-9 and TRBJ1-2): DTGVSQNPRHKITKRGQNVTFRCDPISEHNRLYWYRQTLGQGPEFLTYFQNEAQLEKSRLLSDRFSAERPKGSFSTLEIQRTEQGDSAMYLCASSPVGVLSGYTFGSGTRLTVV.

This clonotype was recorded at least ten times. The rearrangement links TRBV6-1 to TRBJ1-1; 7 positions agree with TRBD1. V was pared by 1 base and J by 5 bases, with 10 bases of the junction left unmatched. Germline-derived CDR1 and CDR2 are MNHNS and SASEGT. This CDR3 is built from 16 residues. The CDR3 DNA is TGTGCCAGCAGTGAAGAGGAGGGCAGGGGGAATACTGAAGCTTTCTTT. Translation gives CASSEEEGRGNTEAFF.

The chain combines TRBV6-5 with TRBJ2-5; D remains unclear. Trimming left V 6 bases short and J 5 bases short, with 13 bases between. The CDR3 totals 13 residues. Germline-derived CDR1 and CDR2 are MNHEY and SVGAGI. CDR3 residues: CASSRTVGETQYF. Written as DNA, the CDR3 is TGTGCCAGCAGCCGCACGGTGGGGGAGACCCAGTACTTC.

This clonotype was observed a few times. The chain joins TRBV7-2 to TRBJ2-7, with 7 bases matching TRBD1. This CDR3 contains 14 residues. After removal of 4 bases from V and 1 base from J, the junction contained 4 bases not matched to a gene. The V gene's germline CDR1 is SGHTA and CDR2 FQGNSA. The CDR3 nucleotides are TGTGCCAGCAGCTCTTCGACAGGGTCCTACGAGCAGTACTTC. The encoded protein is CASSSSTGSYEQYF.

This clonotype was counted at least ten times. The chain employs TRBV28 and TRBJ2-7; 7 bases agree with TRBD1. Per the germline V gene, CDR1 is MDHEN and CDR2 is SYDVKM. V trimming: 5 bases; J trimming: 4 bases; junction bases outside the gene matches: 8. The CDR3 contains 14 residues. In DNA, the CDR3 is TGTGCCAGCAGTCTGACAGGGAGCGGATACGAGCAGTACTTC. Translating it yields CASSLTGSGYEQYF.

This clonotype was detected ten times or more. This chain links TRBV28 with TRBJ2-7; 7 nucleotides agree with TRBD2. Trimming took 4 bases from V and 1 from J; bases not matched to a gene: 13. Germline V gene lookup returns CDR1 MDHEN and CDR2 SYDVKM. The CDR3 is 17 amino acids. CDR3 coding DNA: TGTGCCAGCAGTTACCTATACGGGACTAACCCTTCCTACGAGCAGTACTTC. Encoded protein: CASSYLYGTNPSYEQYF. Full variable domain (remainder filled in from reference TRBV28 and TRBJ2-7): DVKVTQSSRYLVKRTGEKVFLECVQDMDHENMFWYRQDPGLGLRLIYFSYDVKMKEKGDIPEGYSVSREKKERFSLILESASTNQTSMYLCASSYLYGTNPSYEQYFGPGTRLTVT.

This clonotype was seen a few times. J is TRBJ2-1 and V is TRBV10-2; D tentatively reads TRBD1 or TRBD2 (5 bases each). V shed 6 bases and J shed 6 bases, with 15 bases lying between them. This CDR3 is 14 amino acids long. The germline V gene encodes CDR1 WSHSY and CDR2 SAAADI. CDR3 sequence: CASSLGTYLNEQFF. The DNA of the CDR3 is TGCGCCAGCAGCCTAGGGACGTACCTCAATGAGCAGTTCTTC.

There are many counts of this clonotype. The rearrangement uses TRBV3-1 and TRBJ2-7, with unresolved D. The germline CDR1 and CDR2 sequences are LGHDT and YNNKEL (reference sequence). The CDR3 has 14 amino acids. V lost 2 bases, J lost 2 bases, and 10 bases lay in between. CDR3 in amino acids: CASSQNLEAYEQYF. In DNA, the CDR3 is TGTGCCAGCAGCCAAAATCTAGAGGCCTACGAGCAGTACTTC.

This clonotype was detected only a few times. V is TRBV7-6 and J is TRBJ2-5; possibly TRBD2 for D (6 bases). This CDR3 has 15 amino acids. Germline V gives CDR1 SGHVS, CDR2 FNYEAQ. V gave up 0 bases and J gave up 2 bases, with 10 bases separating them. The CDR3 nucleotides are TGTGCCAGCAGCTTAGCGTACGCGGGACAAGAGACCCAGTACTTC. Its translation is CASSLAYAGQETQYF.

This clonotype was counted at least ten times. V and J are TRBV5-1 and TRBJ2-3; 9 bases fit TRBD2. Germline CDR1 SGHRS, CDR2 YFSETQ. Germline trimming cut 0 bases from V and 6 bases from J; bases unmatched to any gene: 2. The CDR3 consists of 14 residues. CDR3 nucleotides: TGCGCCAGCAGCTTGGTCCTAGCGGGGGATACGCAGTATTTT. This codes for CASSLVLAGDTQYF.

This clonotype was recorded many times. The chain recombines TRBV6-2 or TRBV6-3 with TRBJ2-1; 7 nucleotides line up with TRBD1. The CDR3 has 16 residues. V was clipped by 7 bases and J by 3 bases; unmatched bases: 12. The germline gives CDR1 MNHEY, CDR2 SVGEGT. Here the CDR3 DNA reads TGTGCCAGCATCGCCTCCCCGGGACAGAGCTACAATGAGCAGTTCTTC. Protein: CASIASPGQSYNEQFF.

At least ten counts were recorded for this clonotype. The rearrangement joins TRBV7-2 to TRBJ2-5; D is possibly TRBD1 or TRBD2 (5 bases each). The CDR3 consists of 14 residues. The V end lost 5 bases, the J end lost 5 bases, and 15 bases lay between the germline ends. Germline V gives CDR1 SGHTA, CDR2 FQGNSA. CDR3 protein: CASSPLRGGETQYF. DNA of the CDR3: TGTGCCAGCAGCCCGCTCCGGGGCGGGGAGACCCAGTACTTC.

Turning to this clonotype: A read error may be the cause here, since a much bigger clone is one base away. The chain employs TRBV27 and TRBJ2-7; a possible D gene is TRBD1 (7 bases). Germline V gives CDR1 MNHEY, CDR2 SMNVEV (reference sequence). There are 14 residues in the CDR3. CDR3 nucleotide sequence: TGTGCCAACAGTTCTTCAGGGGGGCACTACGAGCAGTACTTC. Translating it yields CANSSSGGHYEQYF.

Concerning this clonotype itself: This may stem from a read error, because a much larger clone lies one nucleotide away. The CDR3, as DNA: TGCGCCAGCAGCCAAGCATTAGCGGGGCGAGTTGAGCAGTACTTC. Translation gives CASSQALAGRVEQYF. The chain carries TRBV4-1 and TRBJ2-7, with 8 nucleotides matching TRBD2. This CDR3 has 15 residues. Germline CDR1 and CDR2: MGHRA and YSYEKL. With V trimmed by 1 base and J by 7 bases, 9 bases remained unmatched.

This clonotype was detected many times. This chain connects TRBV10-3 to TRBJ2-1; D is uncertain. This CDR3 spans 15 amino acids. V dropped 0 bases and J dropped 6 bases, with 12 bases sitting between them. Looked up from germline, CDR1 is ENHRY and CDR2 is SYGVKD. CDR3: CAISESGNGANEQFF. In DNA form, the CDR3 reads TGTGCCATCAGTGAGTCTGGGAACGGAGCCAATGAGCAGTTCTTC.

In this sample, this clonotype is medium-sized. V is TRBV4-1 and J is TRBJ1-5, with unresolved D. Deletions cut 1 base from V and 6 bases from J, with 16 bases between. This CDR3 is built from 16 residues. Germline CDR1 is MGHRA and CDR2 is YSYEKL. Here the CDR3 reads CASSQVLVRGPQPQHF. For the CDR3, the DNA is TGCGCCAGCAGCCAAGTTTTGGTCAGAGGCCCTCAGCCCCAGCATTTT.